These 28 T cell receptor beta chains came from one sample sequenced in a study of neoadjuvant anti-PD-1 for oral cavity cancer. The table came from immunoSEQ multiplex PCR; TCRdb's copy has only in-frame clones and leaves some out. The sample shows around 60,000 clones, approximately 79% of them seen only once. The sequencing used PBMCs, collected before nivolumab (anti-PD-1) treatment. All receptors derive from a person between 40 and 80 years old with oral cavity squamous cell carcinoma.

This clone has a single count. This chain connects TRBV6-1 to TRBJ1-1; D not resolved. Trimming removed 7 bases from V and 0 bases from J, with 9 bases in between. The CDR3 is 13 residues long. Looked up from germline, CDR1 is MNHNS and CDR2 is SASEGT. The CDR3 DNA reads TGTGCCAGCAAGGAGCGATTGAACACTGAAGCTTTCTTT. Translated: CASKERLNTEAFF.

The rearrangement links TRBV29-1 to TRBJ1-2; 9 nucleotides line up with TRBD1. Unmatched junction bases numbered 8, after V lost 4 bases and J lost 8 bases. Per germline, CDR1 SQVTM and CDR2 ANQGSEA. There are 13 residues in the CDR3. In DNA, the CDR3 is TGCAGCGTTGCGGGGACAGGGACAGGAGGCTACACCTTC. Its protein product is CSVAGTGTGGYTF.

V and J are TRBV7-9 and TRBJ1-2; 10 bases map to TRBD1. Trimming took 1 base from V and 2 from J; bases not matched to a gene: 7. The CDR3 has 17 amino acids. CDR1 SEHNR and CDR2 FQNEAQ come from the germline V gene (reference sequence). The CDR3 region is CASSLGTGGGHNYGYTF. The DNA for the CDR3 is TGTGCCAGCAGCTTAGGGACAGGGGGTGGCCACAACTATGGCTACACCTTC. Full variable domain (outside the CDR3, taken from reference TRBV7-9 and TRBJ1-2): DTGVSQNPRHKITKRGQNVTFRCDPISEHNRLYWYRQTLGQGPEFLTYFQNEAQLEKSRLLSDRFSAERPKGSFSTLEIQRTEQGDSAMYLCASSLGTGGGHNYGYTFGSGTRLTVV.

The chain uses TRBV30 and TRBJ2-7; tentatively, D is TRBD1 (6 bases). Deletions cut 0 bases from V and 3 bases from J, with 12 bases between. The CDR3 runs to 14 residues. From germline, CDR1 is GTSNPN and CDR2 SVGIG (reference sequence). The CDR3 nucleotides read TGTGCCTGGAGTGTTCCGGACAGAAACTACGAGCAGTACTTC. Residues: CAWSVPDRNYEQYF.

CDR3 sequence reads: CASSEAGASNQPQHF. The DNA of the CDR3 is TGTGCCAGCAGTGAAGCAGGGGCAAGCAATCAGCCCCAGCATTTT. The chain couples TRBV6-1 to TRBJ1-5, with D possibly matching TRBD1 (5 bases). Germline V gene data show CDR1 as MNHNS and CDR2 as SASEGT. This CDR3 spans 15 amino acids. V was clipped by 0 bases and J by 1 base, with 7 bases between them.

This rearrangement joins TRBV5-6 to TRBJ1-6, with no clear D. The CDR3 runs 17 residues. Deletions cut 0 bases from V and 9 bases from J, with 19 bases between. CDR1 and CDR2 (germline): SGHDT, YYEEEE. CDR3 sequence reads: CASSLGVGRTWGSPLHF. Here the CDR3 DNA reads TGTGCCAGCAGCTTGGGAGTCGGCAGGACCTGGGGTTCACCCCTCCACTTT.

The J gene is TRBJ2-3, the V gene TRBV5-5; TRBD2 matches at 13 bases. This CDR3 has 16 amino acids. With V trimmed by 5 bases and J by 5 bases, 8 bases remained unmatched. Germline V gene sequence: CDR1 SGHKS, CDR2 YYEKEE (reference sequence). The DNA for the CDR3 is TGTGCCAGCAGGACTACTAGCGGGGGGGCCTTAGATACGCAGTATTTT. This gives the protein CASRTTSGGALDTQYF.

On this clone: It is unclear where the CDR3 begins or ends on the DNA, so no DNA is shown, and the CDR3 is as TCRdb lists it. The genes are TRBV6-6 and TRBJ2-7; TRBD2, the D gene given by the table, was not confirmed from the DNA. Germline-derived CDR1 and CDR2 are MNHNY and SVGAGI (reference sequence). The CDR3 contains 12 residues when both ends are counted. This CDR3 is CASSSSGYEQYF.

This clone has just one count. The V gene is TRBV19, the J gene TRBJ2-7, with 11 bases that match TRBD1. This CDR3 is built from 14 residues. The trim removed 3 bases at V and 7 bases at J, leaving 5 bases unmatched. Germline V lookup: CDR1 LNHDA, CDR2 SQIVND (reference sequence). The DNA of the CDR3 is TGTGCCAGTAGTATGGACAGGGGGCGCCGAGAGCAGTACTTC. Translated: CASSMDRGRREQYF.

In this sample, this clone turned up many times. V usage is TRBV9 and J usage is TRBJ2-2; 7 nucleotides match TRBD2. V shed 3 bases and J 4 bases; nucleotides not matched to a gene: 6. The CDR3 loop spans 15 amino acids. CDR1 and CDR2 from the germline V gene are SGDLS and YYNGEE. CDR3 sequence (DNA): TGTGCCAGCAGCGCCCTAGCGGCCTCCACCGGGGAGCTGTTTTTT. Encoded protein: CASSALAASTGELFF.

The rearrangement uses TRBV5-1 and TRBJ2-5; TRBD1 matches 8 bases. J gave up 2 bases and V 5 bases, and 11 bases lay outside the gene matches. Germline assignment: CDR1 SGHRS and CDR2 YFSETQ. This CDR3 comprises 16 residues. The CDR3 is CASSQAGGAGQETQYF. The CDR3 DNA sequence: TGCGCCAGCAGTCAAGCAGGGGGCGCGGGGCAAGAGACCCAGTACTTC.

The rearrangement joins TRBV6-1 to TRBJ2-1; the D gene is possibly TRBD1 (5 bases). This CDR3 has 14 residues. Trimming removed 6 bases from V and 5 bases from J, with 14 bases in between. The germline CDR1 and CDR2 sequences are MNHNS and SASEGT. CDR3: CASRQDHSNNEQFF. The CDR3 DNA sequence: TGTGCCAGCAGACAGGACCATTCCAACAATGAGCAGTTCTTC.

V gene TRBV10-2 combines with J gene TRBJ1-2, with D unclear. The V and J ends lost 9 bases and 0 bases respectively, with 11 bases between them. The germline gives CDR1 WSHSY, CDR2 SAAADI. The CDR3 has 13 amino acids. This CDR3 reads CASYTGTNYGYTF. CDR3 nucleotides: TGCGCCAGTTACACCGGGACTAACTATGGCTACACCTTC.

The CDR3 region has the DNA TGTGCCAGCAGCCCGAGACTTTACAGCACAGATACGCAGTATTTT. Its protein is CASSPRLYSTDTQYF. V is TRBV7-9 and J is TRBJ2-3; D is undetermined. From germline, CDR1 is SEHNR and CDR2 FQNEAQ (reference sequence). The V end lost 5 bases, the J end lost 0 bases, and 12 bases lay between the germline ends. This CDR3 has 15 residues.

V usage is TRBV6-1 and J usage is TRBJ2-2, with D tentatively TRBD2 (5 bases). V dropped 7 bases and J dropped 1 base, with 10 bases sitting between them. The germline gives CDR1 MNHNS, CDR2 SASEGT. This CDR3 comprises 14 residues. The CDR3 here is CASKKRRNTGELFF. The CDR3 nucleotides read TGTGCCAGCAAGAAGCGGAGGAACACCGGGGAGCTGTTTTTT.

The chain employs TRBV19 and TRBJ2-5; TRBD2 aligns across 8 bases. There are 14 residues in the CDR3. The trim removed 5 bases at V and 5 bases at J, leaving 7 bases unmatched. Germline assignment: CDR1 LNHDA and CDR2 SQIVND (reference sequence). The CDR3 is CASSSAGGTETQYF. The CDR3 DNA follows: TGTGCCAGTAGTTCTGCGGGAGGTACCGAGACCCAGTACTTC.

This chain uses TRBV25-1 with TRBJ2-2; 8 nucleotides align to TRBD2. The J segment lost 3 bases and the V segment lost 2 bases, leaving 2 bases of the junction unmatched. The CDR3 spans 15 residues. Germline V gene lookup returns CDR1 MGHDK and CDR2 SYGVNS. The DNA for the CDR3 is TGTGCCAGCAGTGAAGGACTAGCACACACCGGGGAGCTGTTTTTT. It is translated as CASSEGLAHTGELFF.

The V gene is TRBV27, the J gene TRBJ1-6; D remains ambiguous. Per the germline V gene, CDR1 is MNHEY and CDR2 is SMNVEV (reference sequence). Trimming took 1 base from V and 0 from J, leaving 7 bases between them. The CDR3 sequence is 16 residues long. The CDR3 spells CASSLFGSSYNSPLHF. The CDR3 bases are TGTGCCAGCAGTTTATTCGGGAGCTCCTATAATTCACCCCTCCACTTT.

J is TRBJ2-7 and V is TRBV5-4, with unresolved D. Per the germline V gene, CDR1 is SGHNT and CDR2 is YYREEE (reference sequence). This CDR3 contains 10 residues. Trimming shortened V by 7 bases and J by 2 bases, and 4 bases separated the two germline ends. CDR3 coding DNA: TGTGCCAGCTCCACCTACGAGCAGTACTTC. Its protein product is CASSTYEQYF.

The chain employs TRBV2 and TRBJ2-5, with 9 bases aligning to TRBD1. Germline V CDR1 and CDR2: SNHLY, FYNNEI. Trimming took 4 bases from V and 4 from J; bases not matched to a gene: 10. The CDR3 loop spans 16 amino acids. CDR3 in DNA: TGTGCCAGCAGTGTCCTGGGACAGGGTTTAGGAGAGACCCAGTACTTC. Encoded protein: CASSVLGQGLGETQYF. Full variable domain (outside the CDR3, taken from reference TRBV2 and TRBJ2-5): EPEVTQTPSHQVTQMGQEVILRCVPISNHLYFYWYRQILGQKVEFLVSFYNNEISEKSEIFDDQFSVERPDGSNFTLKIRSTKLEDSAMYFCASSVLGQGLGETQYFGPGTRLLVL.

The chain joins TRBV19 to TRBJ2-4; D unresolved. This CDR3 comprises 14 residues. Germline V gene sequence: CDR1 LNHDA, CDR2 SQIVND (reference sequence). Trimming pared 3 bases from V and 2 bases from J, leaving 8 bases between. As DNA, the CDR3 is TGTGCCAGTAGTATTGTCGGTCCCAAAAACATTCAGTACTTC. Translation gives CASSIVGPKNIQYF. Full variable domain (remainder filled in from reference TRBV19 and TRBJ2-4): DGGITQSPKYLFRKEGQNVTLSCEQNLNHDAMYWYRQDPGQGLRLIYYSQIVNDFQKGDIAEGYSVSREKKESFPLTVTSAQKNPTAFYLCASSIVGPKNIQYFGAGTRLSVL.

This sequence joins TRBV6-5 and TRBJ1-2; unclear D gene. The CDR3 spans 13 residues. Trimming shortened V by 8 bases and J by 6 bases, and 16 bases separated the two germline ends. Germline V gene sequence: CDR1 MNHEY, CDR2 SVGAGI. CDR3 loop: CASGFTMTDGYTF. CDR3 bases: TGTGCCAGCGGATTTACTATGACTGATGGCTACACCTTC.

The chain uses TRBV27 and TRBJ2-3; D not certain. V was cut by 5 bases and J by 2 bases, with 5 bases left in between. CDR3 length: 12 residues. Germline CDR1 and CDR2: MNHEY and SMNVEV (reference sequence). The CDR3, as DNA: TGTGCCAGCAGTAGGTACACAGATACGCAGTATTTT. This sequence encodes CASSRYTDTQYF.

V is TRBV6-5 and J is TRBJ1-3; tentative D call: TRBD1 (5 bases). The germline V and J ends were trimmed by 9 bases and 2 bases, with 11 bases remaining between them. This CDR3 region has 13 residues. Germline CDR1 MNHEY, CDR2 SVGAGI. This CDR3 reads CASSWGAGNTIYF. CDR3 in DNA: TGTGCCAGTTCCTGGGGGGCTGGAAACACCATATATTTT.

This clone was observed once. The chain couples TRBV7-8 to TRBJ2-2; D not resolved. This CDR3 is built from 14 residues. Germline V CDR1 and CDR2: SGHVS, FQNEAQ. CDR3 protein: CAFAPLETTGELFF. As DNA, the CDR3 is TGTGCTTTTGCCCCGCTAGAAACCACCGGGGAGCTGTTTTTT.

The rearrangement joins TRBV7-9 to TRBJ2-5; 10 nucleotides line up with TRBD2. CDR3 length: 15 residues. Unmatched junction bases numbered 8, after V lost 5 bases and J lost 5 bases. CDR1 is SEHNR, CDR2 FQNEAQ, per germline (reference sequence). CDR3 amino acids: CASSPQRGGTETQYF. The CDR3 coding sequence is TGTGCCAGCAGCCCCCAGCGGGGGGGAACGGAGACCCAGTACTTC.

This chain joins TRBV19 and TRBJ2-1, with D possibly being TRBD1 (6 bases). Trimming cost V 5 bases and J 1 base, with 9 bases left between them. Germline loops: CDR1 LNHDA, CDR2 SQIVND (reference sequence). There are 14 residues in the CDR3. The CDR3 sequence is CASSLGGSYNEQFF. In nucleotides, the CDR3 is TGTGCCAGTAGTTTAGGGGGATCCTACAATGAGCAGTTCTTC.

The chain uses TRBV10-1 and TRBJ2-1; D call uncertain. The V gene lost 4 bases and the J gene lost 0 bases, with 10 bases spanning the gap. In germline, CDR1 is WNHNN, CDR2 SYGVQD (reference sequence). This CDR3 is 15 amino acids long. The CDR3: CASSVTRSSYNEQFF. The CDR3, as DNA: TGCGCCAGCAGTGTAACCCGTAGCTCCTACAATGAGCAGTTCTTC.